The TCR beta chain described here comes from a study of blood T cell repertoires in COVID-19. Original methodology: Researchers report that nucleated cell counts were estimated from reference gene primer amplification. Measured with immunoSEQ multiplex PCR; TCRdb has only the in-frame clones, and not every one. V and J calls and clone size follow that table, whereas D and trimming were derived from the DNA. The table lists 300,000 to 400,000 clones, 85% of them singletons. The germline V gene encodes CDR1 MNHEY and CDR2 SVGEGT. The CDR3 loop spans 14 amino acids. The V and J ends lost 5 bases and 4 bases, in that order; junction bases with no gene match: 4.

The receptor was isolated from a human donor in a cohort sampled during active COVID-19. The material sequenced was peripheral blood. V gene TRBV6-2 or TRBV6-3 combines with J gene TRBJ2-5; 10 bases are shared with TRBD2. Here the CDR3 reads CASSSGGAPETQYF. The CDR3 coding sequence is TGTGCCAGCAGTAGCGGGGGGGCCCCAGAGACCCAGTACTTC.